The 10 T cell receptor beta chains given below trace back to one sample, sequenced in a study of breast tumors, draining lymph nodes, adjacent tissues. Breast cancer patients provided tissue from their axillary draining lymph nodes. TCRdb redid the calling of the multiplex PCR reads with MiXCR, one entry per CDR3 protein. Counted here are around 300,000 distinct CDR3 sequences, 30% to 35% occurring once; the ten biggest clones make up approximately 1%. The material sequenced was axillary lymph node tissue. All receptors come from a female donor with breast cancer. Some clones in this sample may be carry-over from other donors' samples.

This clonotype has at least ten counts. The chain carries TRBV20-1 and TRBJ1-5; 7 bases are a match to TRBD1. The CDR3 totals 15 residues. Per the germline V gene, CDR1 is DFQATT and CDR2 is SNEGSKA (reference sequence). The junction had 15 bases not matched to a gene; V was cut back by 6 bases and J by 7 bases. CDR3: CSAPLRDSFGQPQHF. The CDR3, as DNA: TGCAGTGCACCCTTGCGGGACAGCTTCGGCCAGCCCCAGCATTTT.

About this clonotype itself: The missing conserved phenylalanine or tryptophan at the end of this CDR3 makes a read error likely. The DNA for the CDR3 is TGTGCCAGCAGGAAAATGGGACAGTCCTATAATTCACCCCTCCACCTT. Residues: CASRKMGQSYNSPLHL. The chain uses TRBV12-3 or TRBV12-4 and TRBJ1-6; 7 positions agree with TRBD1. The CDR3 is made up of 16 amino acids. After removal of 6 bases from V and 1 base from J, the junction contained 6 bases not matched to a gene.

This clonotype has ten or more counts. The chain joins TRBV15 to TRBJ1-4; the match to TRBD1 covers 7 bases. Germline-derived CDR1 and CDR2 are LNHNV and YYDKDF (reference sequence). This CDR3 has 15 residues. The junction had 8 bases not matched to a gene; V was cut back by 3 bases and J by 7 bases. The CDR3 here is CATSSTGVKGEKLFF. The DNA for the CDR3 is TGTGCCACCAGCAGTACAGGGGTGAAAGGTGAAAAACTGTTTTTT.

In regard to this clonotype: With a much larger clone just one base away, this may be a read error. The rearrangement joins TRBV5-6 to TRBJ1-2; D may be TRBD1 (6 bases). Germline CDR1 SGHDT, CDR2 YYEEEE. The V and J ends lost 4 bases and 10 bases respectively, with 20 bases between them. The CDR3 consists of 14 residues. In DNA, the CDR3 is TGTGCCAGCAGCCCACAATACGCGGACAGTTACTACACCTTC. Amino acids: CASSPQYADSYYTF.

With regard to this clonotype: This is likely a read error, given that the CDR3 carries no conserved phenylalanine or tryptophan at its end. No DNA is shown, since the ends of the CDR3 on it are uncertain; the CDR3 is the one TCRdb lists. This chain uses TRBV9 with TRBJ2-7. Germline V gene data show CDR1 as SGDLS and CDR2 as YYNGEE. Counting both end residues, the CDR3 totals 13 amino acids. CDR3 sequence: CAGSVAHSLRAVL.

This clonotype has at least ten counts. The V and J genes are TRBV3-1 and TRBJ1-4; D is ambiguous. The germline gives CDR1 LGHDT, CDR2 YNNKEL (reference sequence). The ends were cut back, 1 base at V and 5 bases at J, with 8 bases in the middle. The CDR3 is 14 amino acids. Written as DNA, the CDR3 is TGTGCCAGCAGCCAAGGAGCTTCAAATGAAAAACTGTTTTTT. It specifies CASSQGASNEKLFF.

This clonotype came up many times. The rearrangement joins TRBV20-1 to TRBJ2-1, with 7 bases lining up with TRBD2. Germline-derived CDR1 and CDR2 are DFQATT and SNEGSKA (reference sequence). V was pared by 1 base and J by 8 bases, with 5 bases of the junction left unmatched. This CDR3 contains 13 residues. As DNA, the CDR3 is TGCAGTGCTAGAGGGGACTACTTAGATGAGCAGTTCTTC. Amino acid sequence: CSARGDYLDEQFF.

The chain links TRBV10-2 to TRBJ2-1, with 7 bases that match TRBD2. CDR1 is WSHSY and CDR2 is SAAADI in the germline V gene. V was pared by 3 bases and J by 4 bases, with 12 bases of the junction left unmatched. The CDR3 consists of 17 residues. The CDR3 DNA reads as TGCGCCAGCAGTGAAGGTGGGAGCGGGAAAGTGTACAATGAGCAGTTCTTC. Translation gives CASSEGGSGKVYNEQFF.

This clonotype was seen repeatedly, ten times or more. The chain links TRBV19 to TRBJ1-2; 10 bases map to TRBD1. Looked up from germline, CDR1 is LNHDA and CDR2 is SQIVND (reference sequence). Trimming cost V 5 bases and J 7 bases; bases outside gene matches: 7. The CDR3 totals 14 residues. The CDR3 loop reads CASSPGQGVGGYTF. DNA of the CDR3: TGTGCCAGTAGTCCAGGACAGGGGGTTGGTGGCTACACCTTC.

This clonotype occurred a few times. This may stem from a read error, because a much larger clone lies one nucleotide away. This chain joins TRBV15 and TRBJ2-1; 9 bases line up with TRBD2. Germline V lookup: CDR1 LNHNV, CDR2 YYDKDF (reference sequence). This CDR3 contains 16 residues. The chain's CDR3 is CAASRVRASGNGEQFF. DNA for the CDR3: TGTGCCGCCAGCAGAGTCAGAGCTAGCGGGAATGGTGAGCAGTTCTTC.